This TCR beta chain was retrieved from a study of response to subunit inactivated influenza vaccine. Findings and limits, study-wide: That few new T cells are recruited by each seasonal influenza vaccination was the authors' suggestion.

Germline-derived CDR1 and CDR2 are MDHEN and SYDVKM. The germline V and J ends were trimmed by 7 bases and 0 bases, with 16 bases remaining between them. The CDR3 has 15 residues. TCRdb recomputed calls from the RT-PCR reads with MiXCR, one row per CDR3 protein. The sample has approximately 730,000 distinct CDR3 sequences, about 14% seen once. Details on this clonotype: Its target is not known.

Material: PBMCs from blood, obtained 14 days before vaccination. The TCR originated in a middle-aged man who received an inactivated influenza vaccine. V is TRBV28 and J is TRBJ2-7; weak D call: TRBD2 (6 bases). The CDR3 nucleotides read TGTGCCAGCATCACACTAGCAGGACCCTCCTACGAGCAGTACTTC. Residues: CASITLAGPSYEQYF.